This entry is about one TCR beta chain. Generated by immunoSEQ multiplex PCR, the TCRdb table keeps only in-frame clones and is missing some. Counted here are some 75,000 clones, 80% to 95% occurring once; the ten biggest clones make up roughly 0.8%. This sample's time point: peripheral blood 6 weeks after treatment start. Patients' urothelial carcinoma was locally advanced or metastatic. The CDR3 is made up of 14 amino acids. CDR1 is LNHDA, CDR2 SQIVND, per germline (reference sequence). V lost 4 bases and J 6 bases, leaving 13 bases between the germline ends. This record belongs to a study of PD-L1 blockade in urothelial cancer. As for the study in general: Atezolizumab at 1,200 mg intravenously every 3 weeks was started by patients in the mid-2010s. Enrolled patients had been treated previously with 0 to 3 chemotherapy regimens. At 3 weeks (second dose) and 6 weeks after starting treatment, blood was analyzed.

This rearrangement joins TRBV19 to TRBJ1-5; tentatively, D is TRBD1 (6 bases). This receptor was identified in a woman aged 80 or over with urothelial cancer. This specimen was PBMCs, taken around atezolizumab (anti-PD-L1) treatment. The CDR3 spells CASSTNRAGQPQHF. In nucleotides, the CDR3 is TGTGCCAGTAGTACAAACAGGGCTGGTCAGCCCCAGCATTTT. Looking up the rest from reference TRBV19 and TRBJ1-5 gives the full variable domain: DGGITQSPKYLFRKEGQNVTLSCEQNLNHDAMYWYRQDPGQGLRLIYYSQIVNDFQKGDIAEGYSVSREKKESFPLTVTSAQKNPTAFYLCASSTNRAGQPQHFGDGTRLSIL.